Ten or more counts support the clone carrying this TCR beta chain. Its antigen is undetermined. The record originates from a study of T cell repertoires in cytomegalovirus infection. Across the whole study: Public TCR beta signatures were indicative of both CMV infection and a matching HLA type. Points from the study as a whole: Of the TCR beta families, the public ones yielded a cumulative frequency that identified carriers of CMV plus the relevant HLA. What dominated the ex vivo response were HLA-C-restricted CMV-specific TCR beta clonotypes.

The CDR3 consists of 12 residues. V lost 4 bases to trimming and J lost 8 bases, with 11 bases between them. Per germline, CDR1 SEHNR and CDR2 FQNEAQ (reference sequence). Each CDR3 protein gets one entry after TCRdb re-called the reads with MiXCR. This table holds roughly 500,000 distinct CDR3 sequences, 10% to 12% found once. The TCR originated in a human donor in good health (CMV status not recorded). Some clones in this sample may be carry-over from other donors' samples. The genes are TRBV7-9 and TRBJ1-2, with D unclear. The material sequenced was PBMCs. This CDR3 is CASSSEVSGYTF. CDR3 DNA: TGTGCCAGCAGCTCGGAGGTCAGCGGCTACACCTTC.